Below are 8 T cell receptor beta chains sequenced from a single sample in a study of T cell repertoires in cytomegalovirus infection. TCRdb called the reads again in MiXCR, with one record for every CDR3 protein. The sample lists some 920,000 distinct CDR3 sequences; approximately 33% were seen once. Their antigens are not known. Sequenced here: cultured CD8+ T cells from PBMCs, sampled from culture after CMV antigen stimulation. These receptors were collected from a human donor in good health (CMV status not recorded). Some clones in this sample may be carry-over from other donors' samples.

The table lists this clonotype with a few counts. The rearrangement joins TRBV6-8 to TRBJ1-2; the D gene is possibly TRBD1 (5 bases). Germline values: CDR1 MNHGY, CDR2 SAAAGT. The CDR3 contains 14 residues. V shed 1 base and J shed 8 bases, with 14 bases lying between them. CDR3 bases: TGTGCCAGCAGTTACTTCGGGGGTCCGAACGGCTACACCTTC. Protein: CASSYFGGPNGYTF.

The chain uses TRBV7-6 and TRBJ2-6; D is unclear. V shed 3 bases and J shed 4 bases, with 22 bases lying between them. The CDR3 covers 19 residues. Germline CDR1 is SGHVS and CDR2 is FNYEAQ. CDR3 nucleotides: TGTGCCAGCAGCTTCAGCAGGCAGGCACGCCGGGTAGGGGCCAACGTCCTGACTTTC. Its translation is CASSFSRQARRVGANVLTF.

J is TRBJ2-3 and V is TRBV9; D uncertain. Trimming cost V 2 bases and J 1 base, with 5 bases left between them. Germline V lookup: CDR1 SGDLS, CDR2 YYNGEE. The CDR3 has 13 amino acids. CDR3 region: CASSVEGTDTQYF. As DNA, the CDR3 is TGTGCCAGCAGCGTTGAGGGCACAGATACGCAGTATTTT.

The chain carries TRBV7-8 and TRBJ2-1; tentatively, D is TRBD2 (5 bases). In germline, CDR1 is SGHVS, CDR2 FQNEAQ. The CDR3 has 14 amino acids. V dropped 3 bases and J dropped 3 bases, with 9 bases sitting between them. Here the CDR3 DNA reads TGTGCCAGCAGCTTCCTAGCAGACTACAATGAGCAGTTCTTC. Its protein product is CASSFLADYNEQFF. The full variable domain, completed using reference TRBV7-8 and TRBJ2-1, is GAGVSQSPRYKVAKRGQDVALRCDPISGHVSLFWYQQALGQGPEFLTYFQNEAQLDKSGLPSDRFFAERPEGSVSTLKIQRTQQEDSAVYLCASSFLADYNEQFFGPGTRLTVL.

This sequence joins TRBV6-2 or TRBV6-3 and TRBJ1-2; D not resolved. Trimming stripped 2 bases from V and 3 bases from J, with 4 bases between. The germline gives CDR1 MNHEY, CDR2 SVGEGT. The CDR3 extends over 12 amino acids. In DNA, the CDR3 is TGTGCCAGCAGTTACACAGACTATGGCTACACCTTC. It codes for CASSYTDYGYTF.

The V gene is TRBV5-1, the J gene TRBJ2-2; D is perhaps TRBD2 (5 bases). Trimming took 0 bases from V and 1 from J, leaving 13 bases between them. Germline V gene data show CDR1 as SGHRS and CDR2 as YFSETQ. The CDR3 totals 17 residues. CDR3 nucleotide sequence: TGCGCCAGCAGCTTGGAACCCGGGAATCAGAACACCGGGGAGCTGTTTTTT. This gives the protein CASSLEPGNQNTGELFF.

This clonotype came up many times. The rearrangement joins TRBV7-2 to TRBJ2-1; TRBD1 agrees at 7 bases. This CDR3 spans 16 amino acids. Germline lookup yields CDR1 SGHTA and CDR2 FQGNSA. The V segment lost 1 base and the J segment 2 bases; nucleotides outside the gene matches: 5. CDR3 amino acids: CASSLVRTGTYNEQFF. The DNA for the CDR3 is TGTGCCAGCAGCTTAGTACGGACAGGCACCTACAATGAGCAGTTCTTC.

CDR3 protein: CASSSLDRVVRRNEQYV. CDR3 sequence (DNA): TGTGCTAGCAGTTCCCTCGACAGGGTCGTGAGGAGAAACGAGCAGTACGTC. The chain combines TRBV28 with TRBJ2-7; 7 bases fit TRBD1. Germline values: CDR1 MDHEN, CDR2 SYDVKM. The length of the CDR3 is 17 residues.